The entry below describes one T cell receptor beta chain. Which antigen it targets is not known. No base quality values were provided; no much bigger clone lies one nucleotide off. The source of the sample is a study of control samples from healthy donors and cancer patients (dated by TCRdb to about 2020). The library was obtained by the immunoSEQ multiplex PCR assay. The table was pulled from immuneACCESS by TCRdb, which kept in-frame rearrangements only. Such tables lose some clones; where checked, under half of the loss comes from unresolved V genes, and the rest has no known cause. Counted in this sample were 190,000 or so clones; approximately 92% of them appeared once. More than 1.2% of the sample rests with the top ten. The sequence came from a man aged 18 to 30 in good health. The source material was blood.

The DNA is as follows: TGTGCCAGCAGCGGGACGGAGAACACCGGGGAGCTGTTTTTT. Its translation reads: CASSGTENTGELFF. The rearrangement combines TRBV7-7 with TRBJ2-2; the D element could tentatively be TRBD1 or TRBD2, as 5 bases agree for each. Counted from cysteine to phenylalanine, this CDR3 has 14 amino acids. Only the CDR3 portion is preserved as DNA: 42 bases, with reading frame beginning at the first base. From the germline V gene (reference sequence), CDR1 is SSHAT and CDR2 is FNYEAQ. V is shortened by 5 bases, J by 1 base, and the region joining them spans 8 bases.